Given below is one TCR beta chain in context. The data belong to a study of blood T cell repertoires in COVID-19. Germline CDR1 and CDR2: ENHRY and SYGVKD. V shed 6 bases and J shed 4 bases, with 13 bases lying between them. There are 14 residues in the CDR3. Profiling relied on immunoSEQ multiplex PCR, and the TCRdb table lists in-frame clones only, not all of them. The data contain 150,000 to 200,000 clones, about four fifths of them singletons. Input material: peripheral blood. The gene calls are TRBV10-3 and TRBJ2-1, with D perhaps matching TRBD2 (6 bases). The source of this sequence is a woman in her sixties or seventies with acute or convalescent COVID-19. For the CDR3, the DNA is TGTGCCATCAGGACGGCTAGCGAGTACAATGAGCAGTTCTTC. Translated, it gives CAIRTASEYNEQFF.